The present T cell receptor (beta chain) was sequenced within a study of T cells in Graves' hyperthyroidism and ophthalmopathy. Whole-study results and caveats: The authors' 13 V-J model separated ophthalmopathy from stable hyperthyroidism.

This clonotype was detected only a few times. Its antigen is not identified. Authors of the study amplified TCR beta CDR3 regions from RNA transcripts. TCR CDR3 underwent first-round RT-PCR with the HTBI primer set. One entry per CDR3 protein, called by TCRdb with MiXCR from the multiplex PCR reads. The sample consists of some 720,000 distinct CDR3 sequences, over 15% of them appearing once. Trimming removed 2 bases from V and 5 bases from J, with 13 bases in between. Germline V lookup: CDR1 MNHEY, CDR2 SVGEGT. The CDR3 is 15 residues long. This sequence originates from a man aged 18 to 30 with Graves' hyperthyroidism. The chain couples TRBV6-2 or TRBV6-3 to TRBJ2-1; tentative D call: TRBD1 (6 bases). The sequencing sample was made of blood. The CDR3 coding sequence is TGTGCCAGCAGTTACGGACAGAGGTCAAACAATGAGCAGTTCTTC. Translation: CASSYGQRSNNEQFF.